This T cell receptor beta chain was captured by sequencing in a study of control samples from healthy donors and cancer patients. Libraries were prepared by immunoSEQ multiplex PCR; TCRdb keeps only in-frame clonotypes and omits some of them. The data hold approximately 59,000 clones, with over 75% observed a single time. The CDR3 consists of 14 residues. V lost 4 bases and J lost 8; bases outside the gene matches: 7. Looked up from germline, CDR1 is SGHRS and CDR2 is YFSETQ. This sequence joins TRBV5-1 and TRBJ1-4, with 8 positions matching TRBD1. The material sequenced was PBMCs. This sequence was found in a woman aged 55-70 years with lung cancer. CDR3 in amino acids: CASSPRQGAEKLFF. In DNA form, the CDR3 reads TGCGCCAGCAGCCCCAGGCAGGGGGCAGAAAAACTGTTTTTT.